The sequence of this T cell receptor beta chain was determined in a study of T-cell reconstitution after alpha-beta-depleted transplantation in children. Study-wide points: The origin of alpha-beta T cells about two months after transplant was reportedly several hundred expanded graft clones.

This clonotype has ten or more counts. Its cognate antigen is unknown. During its preparation, the TCRbeta library received unique molecular identifiers. In TCRdb, the PCR reads were re-called with MiXCR into one record per CDR3 protein. The repertoire holds approximately 240,000 distinct CDR3 sequences, about a tenth seen once, with over 25% in the top ten. Trimming removed 0 bases from V and 5 bases from J, with 16 bases in between. This CDR3 spans 16 amino acids. The V gene's germline CDR1 is SGHRS and CDR2 YFSETQ. The source material was PBMCs, sampled before TCRalphabeta/CD19-depleted stem cell transplant. This sequence joins TRBV5-1 and TRBJ2-3; D might be TRBD1 (5 bases). This receptor was obtained from a child under three years old with acute myeloid leukemia, due to receive a stem cell transplant. The CDR3 region has the DNA TGCGCCAGCAGCTTGGGGGCAGGGTTGGGCCAAGATACGCAGTATTTT. It yields the protein CASSLGAGLGQDTQYF.